One T cell receptor (beta chain) is described in this entry. The data are from a study of shared clonotypes between healthy human individuals. TCRdb's copy holds only in-frame clones and misses some; the assay was immunoSEQ multiplex PCR. The table records over a million clones, approximately 96% of them present only once. This CDR3 contains 14 residues. Germline V gives CDR1 SGHRS, CDR2 YFSETQ. Losses at the gene ends were 2 bases for V and 6 bases for J; bases not matched to a gene: 2. Sequenced input: naive CD4+ T cells sorted from blood. Subset indicated: CD45RA+ positively selected. The sequence came from a man aged 25-40 years in good health. V gene TRBV5-1 combines with J gene TRBJ2-3, with 11 positions matching TRBD2. CDR3 in amino acids: CASSFTSGSDTQYF. The DNA for the CDR3 is TGCGCCAGCAGCTTTACTAGCGGGAGTGATACGCAGTATTTT.